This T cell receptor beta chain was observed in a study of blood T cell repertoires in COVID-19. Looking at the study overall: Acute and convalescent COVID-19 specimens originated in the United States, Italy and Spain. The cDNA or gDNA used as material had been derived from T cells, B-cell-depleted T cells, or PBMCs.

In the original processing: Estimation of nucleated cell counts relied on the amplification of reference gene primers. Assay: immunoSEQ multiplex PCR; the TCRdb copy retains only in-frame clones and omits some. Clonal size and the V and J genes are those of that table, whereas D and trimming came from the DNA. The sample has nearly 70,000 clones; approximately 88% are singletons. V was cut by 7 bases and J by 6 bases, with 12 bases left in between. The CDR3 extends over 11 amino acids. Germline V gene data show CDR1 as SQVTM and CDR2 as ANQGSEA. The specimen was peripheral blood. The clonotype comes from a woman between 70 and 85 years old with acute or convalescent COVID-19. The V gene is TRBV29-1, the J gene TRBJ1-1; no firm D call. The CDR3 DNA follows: TGCAGCGCGGTCTGGGGAGCTGAAGCTTTCTTT. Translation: CSAVWGAEAFF.